The entry below gives a single TCR beta chain sequence along with its context. This clonotype was picked up many times. Per-base quality was not reported, and no clone a single base away is much larger than it. Synthesis of TCR cDNA relied on 5'RACE template switching, a step that introduced a universal primer site along with unique molecular identifiers. Priming of cDNA synthesis was performed from both the TCR alpha and TCR beta constant segments. Library amplification involved two PCR steps, and the second step added sample barcodes and sequencing adapters. Sequencing of libraries was done on Illumina HiSeq 2500 (2x100 bp) or NovaSeq (2x150 bp). Processing in the source paper ran as follows. Demultiplexing of reads and collapsing into UMI consensus sequences were performed with MIGEC, and V(D)J alignment was carried out with MiXCR. Vaccine-responding clonotypes were defined with edgeR using replicate PBMC samples, requiring FDR below 0.01 and a log2 fold change above 5 up to day 15. Bulk clonotypes were assigned CD4 or CD8 identity according to which sequenced CD4 or CD8 repertoire held them at higher abundance. To estimate how each clone was distributed across memory phenotypes, clonotype frequencies in memory subsets were weighted by FACS-sorted cell numbers. TCRdb reprocessing: public reads trimmed at Q25 with fastp, clones called with MiXCR, in-frame beta chains kept. A single entry per CDR3 protein holds the most common genes and DNA from its merged rows. TCRdb, not the original authors, processed these V and J calls. The sample has some 48,000 distinct CDR3 sequences on record, about 6.3% of them singletons. More than 9% of the sample is in the top ten clones.

The CDR3 runs 13 amino acids, cysteine and phenylalanine included. Only the CDR3 portion is preserved as DNA: 39 bases, with reading frame beginning at the first base. The germline V gene gives CDR1 as MNHEY and CDR2 as SVGEGT. V is pruned by 5 bases and J by 2 bases, leaving 3 bases of the junction without a gene match. Sample treatment or condition, as interpreted from the label and publication: live attenuated yellow fever vaccine strain. PBMCs were isolated from peripheral blood using a standard Ficoll-Paque protocol. For sorted memory subsets, RNA extraction was done with the RNeasy Micro Kit. This sample is part of a study of T cells after yellow fever vaccination (dated by TCRdb to about 2019). About the full investigation: Using CD3, CD45RA, CCR7 and CD95 staining, memory subsets (EM, EMRA, CM and Tscm) were sorted on a BD FACS Aria III. Libraries from fractions with low cell numbers were prepared with the SMART-Seq v4 Ultra Low Input RNA kit. To track T-cell clones before and after primary and booster YFV17D yellow fever vaccination, bulk TCR alpha and beta repertoires were sequenced longitudinally. Two healthy male donors made up the cohort, one aged 18 to 29 years and the other aged 30 to 39 years. Blood was collected at multiple timepoints before and after primary and secondary immunization, and bulk PBMC replicates and cell subsets were isolated. Memory subsets were sorted on days 0, 15 and 45 and at 18 months after primary vaccination, and on days 0, 15 and 45 after the 30-year booster. Broad study findings and their caveats: Compared with the primary T-cell response, the secondary T-cell response was weaker but faster, peaking on day 5 rather than day 15. A small fraction of clonotypes showed up in both the CD4 and CD8 compartments, probably as a result of convergent recombination. FACS-sorted repertoires could contain abundant contaminating clonotypes from the bulk population, so computational filtering was required. Only a couple of donors were included in the study, so the extent to which the findings can be generalized is limited. In the sorted memory subsets on day 0, nearly all vaccine-responding clonotypes were below the level of detection. Most clones expanded after primary vaccination were re-detected after the booster (almost 97% of CD4 and around nine tenths of CD8), suggesting broad memory maintenance.

Sequences were derived from PBMCs, either bulk or a sorted T-cell subset (CD4+, CD8+, memory, or dextramer-sorted; not recorded which), sampled 45 days after the yellow fever booster vaccination. The receptor comes from a man aged 30-40 years who received the YFV17D yellow fever vaccine. Recombination linked TRBV6-2 or TRBV6-3 to TRBJ2-7, and TRBD2 matches 7 of the central bases. The CDR3 reads as follows: CASSLAATYEQYF. The DNA reads TGTGCCAGCAGTCTAGCGGCAACCTACGAGCAGTACTTC.